This paragraph reports one TCR beta chain. This entry comes from a study of T cell responses to AZD1222 COVID-19 vaccine. Study-level background: The analysis combined second doses at about 4 or about 12 weeks.

V was shortened by 5 bases and J by 7 bases, with 12 bases between the two germline ends. Germline CDR1 reads LNHDA; CDR2 reads SQIVND (reference sequence). The CDR3 runs to 13 residues. TCRdb's copy holds only in-frame clones and misses some; the assay was immunoSEQ multiplex PCR. The data show roughly 100,000 clones, 75% to 90% seen once. This TCR derives from an adult in good health. V and J are TRBV19 and TRBJ1-5; D ambiguous. The specimen was peripheral blood, collected on day 0 of AZD1222 vaccination. As DNA, the CDR3 is TGTGCCAGTAGTTTCACAGTTGGACAGCCCCAGCATTTT. Protein: CASSFTVGQPQHF.